This T cell receptor (beta chain) was sequenced in a study of regulatory T cells in long-lasting Graves disease. Study-wide results and limits: Persistent Graves' patients possessed reduced TCR diversity relative to recently diagnosed ones. With persistent disease, TRBV28, TRBJ1-2 and TRBJ2-5 were the favored segments.

Germline assignment: CDR1 MDHEN and CDR2 SYDVKM. V was trimmed by 3 bases and J by 5 bases, leaving 7 bases between them. The CDR3 totals 13 residues. CDR3-region Arm-PCR and iRepertoire HTBI primers produced the TCR beta libraries. A single record per CDR3 protein comes from TCRdb applying MiXCR to the multiplex PCR reads. The sample holds about 470,000 distinct CDR3 sequences, 20% to 25% seen once. Time point indicated: persistent/refractory GD, antithyroid drugs over 5 years with positive TRAb. PBMC-extracted RNA yielded the TCR library. Doctors identified Graves' disease using the American Thyroid Association guidelines. A remark on this clonotype: The antigen is unknown.

V usage is TRBV28 and J usage is TRBJ2-2, with D hard to call. Material: peripheral blood mononuclear cells (PBMCs), obtained when the disease was refractory, from a patient treated with antithyroid drugs. This sequence originates from a female donor with Graves disease. CDR3 residues: CASSFLGTGELFF. CDR3 bases: TGTGCCAGCAGTTTCCTGGGGACCGGGGAGCTGTTTTTT.